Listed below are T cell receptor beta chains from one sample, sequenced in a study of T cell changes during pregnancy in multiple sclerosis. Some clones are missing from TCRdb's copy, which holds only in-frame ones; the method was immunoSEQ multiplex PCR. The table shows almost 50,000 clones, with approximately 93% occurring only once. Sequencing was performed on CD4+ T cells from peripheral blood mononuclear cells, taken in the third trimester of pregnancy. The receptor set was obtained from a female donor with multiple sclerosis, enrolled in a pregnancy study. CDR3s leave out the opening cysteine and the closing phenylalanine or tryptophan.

ASAPLATNQPQH	TRBV12-5	TRBJ1-5
ASRDFLAGVTDTQY	TRBV7-2	TRBJ2-3
ASSVVPETGELF	TRBV9	TRBJ2-2
ASSLGSGGLGNQPQH	TRBV7-9	TRBJ1-5
ASSTQGGGTGELF	TRBV7-2	TRBJ2-2
ASVGTGGNQPQH	TRBV5-8	TRBJ1-5
ASSLDRGQETQY	TRBV7-2	TRBJ2-5
ASSSWDRLSGNTIY	TRBV7-9	TRBJ1-3
ASREASLTYEQY	TRBV2	TRBJ2-7
ASRGPNNEQF	TRBV2	TRBJ2-1
ASSLAGGAVGAF	TRBV7-9	TRBJ1-1
ASPDRNTGELF	TRBV28	TRBJ2-2
ASRAINSNQPQH	TRBV28	TRBJ1-5
ASFAGTGDSPLH	TRBV6-1	TRBJ1-6
ASSLSRQGASGYSYNEQF	TRBV27	TRBJ2-1
ASMRDLGNSPLH	TRBV6-5	TRBJ1-6
ASSRGVWGGAEVTF	TRBV5-4	TRBJ1-1
ASSEYRGTSTDTQY	TRBV6-1	TRBJ2-3
ASMPGQGFSEQY	TRBV6-6	TRBJ2-7